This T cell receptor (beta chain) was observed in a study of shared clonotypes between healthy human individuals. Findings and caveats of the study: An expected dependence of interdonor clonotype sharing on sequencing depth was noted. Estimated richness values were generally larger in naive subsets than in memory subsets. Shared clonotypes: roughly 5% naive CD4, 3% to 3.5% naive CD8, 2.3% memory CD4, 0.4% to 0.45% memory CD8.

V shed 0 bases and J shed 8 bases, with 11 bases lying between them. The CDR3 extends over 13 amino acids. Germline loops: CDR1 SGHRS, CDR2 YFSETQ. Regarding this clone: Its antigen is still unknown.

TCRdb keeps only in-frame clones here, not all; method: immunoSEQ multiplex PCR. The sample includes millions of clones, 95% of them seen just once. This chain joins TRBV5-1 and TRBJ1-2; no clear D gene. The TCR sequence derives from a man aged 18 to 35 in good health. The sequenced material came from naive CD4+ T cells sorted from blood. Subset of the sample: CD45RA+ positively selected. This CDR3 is CASSLGGIGGYTF. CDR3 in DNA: TGCGCCAGCAGCTTGGGGGGTATAGGAGGCTACACCTTC. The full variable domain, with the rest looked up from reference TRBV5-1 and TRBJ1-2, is KAGVTQTPRYLIKTRGQQVTLSCSPISGHRSVSWYQQTPGQGLQFLFEYFSETQRNKGNFPGRFSGRQFSNSRSEMNVSTLELGDSALYLCASSLGGIGGYTFGSGTRLTVV.